The present T cell receptor (beta chain) was sequenced within a study of T cell repertoires in cytomegalovirus infection (dated by TCRdb to about 2019). About the full investigation: Donor HLA type was relevant to the analysis, as public TCR beta signatures indicated carriage of CMV infection together with the matching HLA type.

Findings and caveats that apply to the study as a whole: In the ex vivo response, HLA-C-restricted CMV-specific TCR beta clonotypes were dominant, and in two of eight donors the single most frequent clonotype came from this HLA-C-restricted group. Carriers of CMV infection plus the relevant HLA type were discriminated by the cumulative frequency of public TCR beta family members in the study cohort and in an independent roughly 340-donor cohort.

The data were produced on an Illumina HiSeq 1500. Through fastp at Q25 and MiXCR, TCRdb rebuilt clones from the public reads, retaining in-frame beta chains. For every CDR3 protein sequence, its rows merge into one entry that carries the most common genes and DNA. For this sample the table gives 510,000 or so distinct CDR3 sequences, of which more than 25% were detected only once. Less than 15% of the sample goes to the ten largest clones. The CDR1 and CDR2 encoded by the germline V gene are SGHTA and FQGNSA. V is cut back by 4 bases and J by 6 bases, with 3 bases in the junction unmatched. From the cysteine up to the phenylalanine, the CDR3 has a length of 12 residues. CDR3 DNA is the only sequence kept; it has 36 bases, read in frame from the first base. This clonotype was detected many times. The antigen this receptor binds is unknown. Qualities for individual bases were not recorded, and no much larger clone is one base off.

Recombination linked TRBV7-2 to TRBJ2-7, and TRBD1 matches 7 of the central bases. Sequencing input: PBMCs. The TCR sequence derives from a human donor in good health (CMV status not recorded). Some clones in this sample may be carry-over from other donors' samples. The CDR3 region has the sequence CASSSTGIEQYF. The DNA sequence reads TGTGCCAGCAGCTCGACAGGGATCGAGCAGTACTTC.